This T cell receptor beta chain was recorded in a study of shared clonotypes between healthy human individuals. Study summary: Sampling drew on donors who were a couple of women and a few men aged 18 to 49. The plates for each donor numbered three CD4 naive, three CD4 memory, two CD8 naive and one CD8 memory.

For sorted subsets, 200 ng DNA per replicate equaled around 28,000 T cell genomes. Some clones are missing from TCRdb's copy, which holds only in-frame ones; the method was immunoSEQ multiplex PCR. The sample has more than 2,000,000 clones, over 85% seen once. J gave up 6 bases and V 6 bases, and 14 bases lay outside the gene matches. The CDR3 spans 15 residues. The V gene's germline CDR1 is GTSNPN and CDR2 SVGIG (reference sequence). The sequence was collected from a man aged 18 to 29 in good health. Some clones in this sample may be carry-over from other donors' samples. Sequencing was performed on naive CD4+ T cells from PBMCs. Regarding subset: CD45RA+ positively selected. V and J are TRBV30 and TRBJ2-1; 7 bases align to TRBD2. The CDR3 DNA is TGTGCCTGTCCAACTGGCGGGAGAGTTGCCAATGAGCAGTTCTTC. This gives the protein CACPTGGRVANEQFF.